Sequencing of this T cell receptor beta chain was carried out in a study of early T cells in non-severe SARS-CoV-2 infection. MiXCR, run by TCRdb on the 5' RACE reads, gives a single entry per CDR3 protein. The table has 75,000 to 90,000 distinct CDR3 sequences, 15% seen once. Germline lookup yields CDR1 KGHSH and CDR2 LQKENI. V lost 6 bases and J lost 4, with 12 bases in between. The CDR3 spans 13 residues. The V and J genes are TRBV18 and TRBJ1-2; TRBD1 might be the D (6 bases). The sample was whole blood. This sequence was found in an adult who was a healthcare worker with PCR-confirmed SARS-CoV-2 infection or an uninfected control (not recorded which). CDR3 DNA: TGTGCCAGCTCCGAGGACAGACTCTATGGCTACACCTTC. As protein: CASSEDRLYGYTF.